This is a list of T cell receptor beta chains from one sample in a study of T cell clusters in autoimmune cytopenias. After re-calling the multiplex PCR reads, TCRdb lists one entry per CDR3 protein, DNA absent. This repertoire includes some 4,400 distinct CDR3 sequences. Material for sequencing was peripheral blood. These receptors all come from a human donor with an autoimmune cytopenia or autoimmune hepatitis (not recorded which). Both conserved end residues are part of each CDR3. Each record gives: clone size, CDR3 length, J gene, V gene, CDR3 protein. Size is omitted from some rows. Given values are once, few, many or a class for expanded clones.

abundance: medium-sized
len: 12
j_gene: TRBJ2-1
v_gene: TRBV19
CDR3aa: CASSAVDNEQFF

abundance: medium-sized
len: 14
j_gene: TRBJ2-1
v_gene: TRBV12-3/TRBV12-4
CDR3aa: CASSLGLENNEQFF

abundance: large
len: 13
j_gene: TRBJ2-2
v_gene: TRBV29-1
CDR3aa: CSVGTLNTGELFF

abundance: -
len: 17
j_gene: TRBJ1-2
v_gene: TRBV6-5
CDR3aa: CASSYSKRAPEGYGYTF

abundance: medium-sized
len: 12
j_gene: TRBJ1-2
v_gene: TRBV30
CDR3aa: CAWSVVRSGYTF

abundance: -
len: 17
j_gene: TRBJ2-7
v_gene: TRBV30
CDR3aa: CAWISPGTSGSSDEQYF

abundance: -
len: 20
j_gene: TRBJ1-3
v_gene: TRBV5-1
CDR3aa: CASSLSSAVRAGGPGNTIYF

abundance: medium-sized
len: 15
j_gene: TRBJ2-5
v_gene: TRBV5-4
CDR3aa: CASSSGGAAEETQYF

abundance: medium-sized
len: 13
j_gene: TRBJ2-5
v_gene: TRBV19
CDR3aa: CASSGRGGETQYF

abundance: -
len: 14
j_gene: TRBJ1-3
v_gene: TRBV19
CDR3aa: CASSIGGLGNTIYF

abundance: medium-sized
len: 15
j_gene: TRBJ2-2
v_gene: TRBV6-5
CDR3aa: CASRGTYVSTGELFF

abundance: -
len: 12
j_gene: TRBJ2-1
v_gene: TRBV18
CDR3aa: CASSPQGFEQFF

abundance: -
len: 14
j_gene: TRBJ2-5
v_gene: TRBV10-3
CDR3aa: CAISSRGDQETQYF

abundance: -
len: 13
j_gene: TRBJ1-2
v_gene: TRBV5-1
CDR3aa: CASSPRGGYGYTF

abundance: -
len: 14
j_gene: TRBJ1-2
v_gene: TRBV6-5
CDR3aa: CASSYSRGNYGYTF

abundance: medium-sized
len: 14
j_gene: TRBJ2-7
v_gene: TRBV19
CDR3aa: CASRPSGRAYEQYF

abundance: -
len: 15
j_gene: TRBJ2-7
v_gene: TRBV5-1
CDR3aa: CASSIRQGAQYEQYF

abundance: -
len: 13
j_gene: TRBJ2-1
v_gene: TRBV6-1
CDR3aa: CASSGGGFNEQFF

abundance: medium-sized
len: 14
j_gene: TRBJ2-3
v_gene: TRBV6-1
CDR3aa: CASQGSSGTDTQYF

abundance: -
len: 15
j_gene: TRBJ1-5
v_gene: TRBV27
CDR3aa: CASSSGGLGNQPQHF

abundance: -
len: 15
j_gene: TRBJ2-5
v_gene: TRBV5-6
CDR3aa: CASSLLLTIGETQYF

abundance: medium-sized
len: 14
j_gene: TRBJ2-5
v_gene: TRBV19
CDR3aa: CASSMVGLAETQYF

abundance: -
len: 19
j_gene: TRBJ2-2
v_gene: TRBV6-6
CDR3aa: CASSYSTDPGLANTGELFF

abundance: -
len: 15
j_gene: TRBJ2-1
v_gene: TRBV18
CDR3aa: CASSPEASGMPEQFF

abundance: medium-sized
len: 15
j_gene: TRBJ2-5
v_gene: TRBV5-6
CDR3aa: CASSPRSSRPETQYF

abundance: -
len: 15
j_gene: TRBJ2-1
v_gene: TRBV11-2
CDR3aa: CASSLVAGFSNEQFF

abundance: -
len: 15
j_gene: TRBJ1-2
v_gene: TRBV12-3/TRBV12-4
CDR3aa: CASTLQGRTPYGYTF

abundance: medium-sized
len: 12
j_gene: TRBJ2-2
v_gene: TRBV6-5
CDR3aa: CASNTGDGELFF

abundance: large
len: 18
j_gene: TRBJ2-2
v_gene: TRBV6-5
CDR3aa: CASSYSATSGGVSRELFF

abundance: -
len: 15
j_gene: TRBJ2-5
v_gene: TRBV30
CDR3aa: CAWSRTSGGIETQYF

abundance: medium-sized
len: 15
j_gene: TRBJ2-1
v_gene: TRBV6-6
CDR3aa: CASSRPLAVYNEQFF

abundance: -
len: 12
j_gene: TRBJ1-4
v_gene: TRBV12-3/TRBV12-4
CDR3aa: CASSFDGGKLFF

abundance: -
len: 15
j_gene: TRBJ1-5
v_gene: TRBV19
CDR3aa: CASSMGRGINQPQHF

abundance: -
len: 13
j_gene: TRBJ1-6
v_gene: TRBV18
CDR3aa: CASSPGANSPLHF

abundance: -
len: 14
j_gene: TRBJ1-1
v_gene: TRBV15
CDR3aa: CATSRDVRDSEAFF

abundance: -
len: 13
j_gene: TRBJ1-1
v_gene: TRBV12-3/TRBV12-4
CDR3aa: CASSLAGDTEAFF

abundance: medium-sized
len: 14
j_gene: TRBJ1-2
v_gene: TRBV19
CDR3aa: CASSGRQGADGYTF

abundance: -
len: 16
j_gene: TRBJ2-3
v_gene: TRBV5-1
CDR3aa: CASNSGSGASTDTQYF

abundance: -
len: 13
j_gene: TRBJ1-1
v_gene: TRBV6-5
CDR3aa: CASSRSHKTEAFF

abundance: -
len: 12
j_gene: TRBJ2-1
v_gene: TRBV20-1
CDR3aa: CSAARGEDEQFF

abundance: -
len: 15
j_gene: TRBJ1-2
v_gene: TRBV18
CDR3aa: CASSPPQGTNYGYTF

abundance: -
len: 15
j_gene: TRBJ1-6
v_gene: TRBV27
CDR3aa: CASSFQGAAGSPLHF